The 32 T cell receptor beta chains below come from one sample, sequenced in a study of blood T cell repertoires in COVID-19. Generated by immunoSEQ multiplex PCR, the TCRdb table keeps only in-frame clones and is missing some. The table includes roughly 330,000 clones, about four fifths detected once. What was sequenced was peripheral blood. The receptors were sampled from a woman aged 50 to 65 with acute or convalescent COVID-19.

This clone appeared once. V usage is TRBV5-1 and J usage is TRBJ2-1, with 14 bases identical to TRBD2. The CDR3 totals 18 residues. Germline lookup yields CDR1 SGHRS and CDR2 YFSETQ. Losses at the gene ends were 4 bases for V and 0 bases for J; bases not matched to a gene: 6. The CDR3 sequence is CASSKTSGRGPSYNEQFF. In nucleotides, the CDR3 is TGCGCCAGCAGCAAGACTAGCGGGAGGGGCCCCTCCTACAATGAGCAGTTCTTC.

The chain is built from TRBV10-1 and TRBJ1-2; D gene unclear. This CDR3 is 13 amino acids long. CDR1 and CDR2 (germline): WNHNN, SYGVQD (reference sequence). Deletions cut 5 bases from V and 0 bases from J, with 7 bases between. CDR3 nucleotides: TGCGCCAGCAGTTGGCCAGCTAACTATGGCTACACCTTC. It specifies CASSWPANYGYTF.

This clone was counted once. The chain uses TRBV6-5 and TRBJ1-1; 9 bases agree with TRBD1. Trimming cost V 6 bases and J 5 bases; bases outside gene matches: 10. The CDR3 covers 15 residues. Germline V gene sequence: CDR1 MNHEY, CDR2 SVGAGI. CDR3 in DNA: TGTGCCAGCAGCCGACAGGGGGGCGTTTGGACTGAAGCTTTCTTT. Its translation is CASSRQGGVWTEAFF.

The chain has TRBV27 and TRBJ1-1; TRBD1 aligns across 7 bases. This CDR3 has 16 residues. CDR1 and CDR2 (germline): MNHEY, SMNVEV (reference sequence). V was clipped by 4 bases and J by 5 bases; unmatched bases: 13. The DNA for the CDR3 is TGTGCCAGCAGTTCGATCAGGACAGGTGATCGAACTGAAGCTTTCTTT. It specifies CASSSIRTGDRTEAFF.

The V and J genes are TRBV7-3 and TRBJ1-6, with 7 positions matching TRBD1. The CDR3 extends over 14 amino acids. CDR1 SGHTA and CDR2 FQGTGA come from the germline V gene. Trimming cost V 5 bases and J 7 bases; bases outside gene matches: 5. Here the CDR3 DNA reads TGTGCCAGCAGCATGGGACAGAGAAATTCACCCCTCCACTTT. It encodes CASSMGQRNSPLHF.

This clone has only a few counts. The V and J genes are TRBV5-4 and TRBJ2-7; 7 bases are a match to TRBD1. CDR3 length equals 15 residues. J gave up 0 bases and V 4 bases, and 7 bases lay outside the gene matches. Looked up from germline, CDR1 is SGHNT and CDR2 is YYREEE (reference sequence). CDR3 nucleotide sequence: TGTGCCAGCAGCCTTGACAGGGCCATCTCCTACGAGCAGTACTTC. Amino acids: CASSLDRAISYEQYF.

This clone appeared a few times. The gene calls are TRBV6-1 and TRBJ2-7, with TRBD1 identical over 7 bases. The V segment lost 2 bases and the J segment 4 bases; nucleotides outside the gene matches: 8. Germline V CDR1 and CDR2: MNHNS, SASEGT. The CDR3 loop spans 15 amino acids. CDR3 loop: CASSELTGIGYEQYV. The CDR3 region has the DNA TGTGCCAGCAGTGAATTGACAGGGATAGGTTACGAGCAGTACGTC.

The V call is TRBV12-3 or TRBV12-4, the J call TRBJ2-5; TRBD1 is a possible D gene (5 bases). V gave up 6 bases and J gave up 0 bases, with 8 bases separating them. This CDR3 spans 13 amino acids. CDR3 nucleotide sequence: TGTGCCAGCAGCAGGGCGTACCAAGAGACCCAGTACTTC. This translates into CASSRAYQETQYF.

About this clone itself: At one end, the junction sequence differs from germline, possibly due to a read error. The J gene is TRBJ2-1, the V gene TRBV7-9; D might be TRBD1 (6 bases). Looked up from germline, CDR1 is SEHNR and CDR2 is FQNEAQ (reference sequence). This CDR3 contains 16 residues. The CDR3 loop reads CASSLAVGGSYNEQFF. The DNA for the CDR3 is TGTGCCAGCAGCCTAGCCGTAGGGGGTTCCTACAATGAGCAGTTCTTC. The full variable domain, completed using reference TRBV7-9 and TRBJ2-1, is DTGVSQNPRHKITKRGQNVTFRCDPISEHNRLYWYRQTLGQGPEFLTYFQNEAQLEKSRLLSDRFSAERPKGSFSTLEIQRTEQGDSAMYLCASSLAVGGSYNEQFFGPGTRLTVL.

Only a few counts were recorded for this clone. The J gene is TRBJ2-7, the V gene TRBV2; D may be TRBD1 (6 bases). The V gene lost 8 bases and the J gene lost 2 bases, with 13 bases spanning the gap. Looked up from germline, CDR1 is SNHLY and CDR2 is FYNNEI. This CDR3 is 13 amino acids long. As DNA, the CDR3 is TGTGCCAGCGTGTGGGGACAAGCCTACGAGCAGTACTTC. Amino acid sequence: CASVWGQAYEQYF.

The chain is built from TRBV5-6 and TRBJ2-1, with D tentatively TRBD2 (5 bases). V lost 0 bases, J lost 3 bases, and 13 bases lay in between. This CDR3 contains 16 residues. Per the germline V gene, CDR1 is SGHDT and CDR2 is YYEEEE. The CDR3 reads CASSLDLARDYNEQFF. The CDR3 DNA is TGTGCCAGCAGCTTGGATTTAGCCCGGGACTACAATGAGCAGTTCTTC.

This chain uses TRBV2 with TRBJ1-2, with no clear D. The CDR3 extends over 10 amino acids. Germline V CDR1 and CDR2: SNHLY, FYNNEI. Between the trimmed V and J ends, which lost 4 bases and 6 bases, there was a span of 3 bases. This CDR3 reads CASSGNGYTF. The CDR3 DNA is TGTGCCAGCAGTGGTAATGGCTACACCTTC.

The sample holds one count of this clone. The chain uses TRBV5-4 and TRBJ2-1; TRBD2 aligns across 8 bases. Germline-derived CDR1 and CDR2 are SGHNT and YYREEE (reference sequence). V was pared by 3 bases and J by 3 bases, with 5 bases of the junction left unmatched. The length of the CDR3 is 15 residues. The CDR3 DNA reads TGTGCCAGCAGCTATACTAGCGGCCACTACAATGAGCAGTTCTTC. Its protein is CASSYTSGHYNEQFF.

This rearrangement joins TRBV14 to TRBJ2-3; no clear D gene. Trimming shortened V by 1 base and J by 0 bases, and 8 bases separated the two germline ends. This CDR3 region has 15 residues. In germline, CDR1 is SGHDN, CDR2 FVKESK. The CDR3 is CASSQGLTSTDTQYF. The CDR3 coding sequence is TGTGCCAGCAGCCAAGGACTTACTAGCACAGATACGCAGTATTTT.

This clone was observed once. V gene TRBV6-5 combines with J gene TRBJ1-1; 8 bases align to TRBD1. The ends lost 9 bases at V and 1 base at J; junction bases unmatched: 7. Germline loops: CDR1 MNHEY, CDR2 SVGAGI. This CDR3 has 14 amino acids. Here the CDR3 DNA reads TGTGCCAGTACAGGACAGGGTGCGAACACTGAAGCTTTCTTT. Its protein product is CASTGQGANTEAFF.

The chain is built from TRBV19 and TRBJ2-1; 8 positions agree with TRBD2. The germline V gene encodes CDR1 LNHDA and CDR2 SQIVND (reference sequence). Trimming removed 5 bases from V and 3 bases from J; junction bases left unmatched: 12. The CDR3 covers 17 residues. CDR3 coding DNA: TGTGCCAGTAGTTCCGTCGGGGGGGGGCAGGGCTACAATGAGCAGTTCTTC. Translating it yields CASSSVGGGQGYNEQFF.

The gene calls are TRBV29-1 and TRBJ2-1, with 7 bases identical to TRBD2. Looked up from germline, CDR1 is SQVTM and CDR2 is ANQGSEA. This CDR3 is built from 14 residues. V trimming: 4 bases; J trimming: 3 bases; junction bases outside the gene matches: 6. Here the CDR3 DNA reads TGCAGCGTTGTCGAGGGAGGGCGCTACAATGAGCAGTTCTTC. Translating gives CSVVEGGRYNEQFF.

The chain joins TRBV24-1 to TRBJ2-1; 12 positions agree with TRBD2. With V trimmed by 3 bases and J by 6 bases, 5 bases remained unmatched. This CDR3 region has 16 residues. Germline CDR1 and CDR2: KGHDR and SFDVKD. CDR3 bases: TGTGCCACCAGTGATCCTAGCGGGGGGGCCGTCAATGAGCAGTTCTTC. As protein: CATSDPSGGAVNEQFF.

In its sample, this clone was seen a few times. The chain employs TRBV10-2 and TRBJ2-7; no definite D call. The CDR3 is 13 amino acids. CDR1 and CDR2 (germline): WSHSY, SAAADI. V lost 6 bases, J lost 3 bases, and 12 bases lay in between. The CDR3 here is CASRDSADYEQYV. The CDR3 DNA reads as TGCGCCAGCAGAGACTCGGCAGACTACGAGCAGTACGTC.

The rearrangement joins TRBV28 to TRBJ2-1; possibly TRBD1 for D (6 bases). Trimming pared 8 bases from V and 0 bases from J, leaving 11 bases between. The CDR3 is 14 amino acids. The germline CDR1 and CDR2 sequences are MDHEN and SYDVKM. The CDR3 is CASVTGSSYNEQFF. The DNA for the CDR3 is TGTGCCAGCGTCACAGGGAGCTCCTACAATGAGCAGTTCTTC.

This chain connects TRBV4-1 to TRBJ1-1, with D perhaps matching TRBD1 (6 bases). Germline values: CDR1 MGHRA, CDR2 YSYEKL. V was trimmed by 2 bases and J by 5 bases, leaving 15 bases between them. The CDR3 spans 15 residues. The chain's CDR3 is CASSQTGSGGTEAFF. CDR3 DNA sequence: TGCGCCAGCAGCCAAACAGGGTCCGGGGGGACTGAAGCTTTCTTT.

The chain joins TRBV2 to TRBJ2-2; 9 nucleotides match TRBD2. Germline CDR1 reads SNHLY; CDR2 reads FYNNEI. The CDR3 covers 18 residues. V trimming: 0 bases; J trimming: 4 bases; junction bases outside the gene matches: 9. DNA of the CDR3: TGTGCCAGCAGTGAAGCGCTTCGCGGGGGGGCCTTCACCGGGGAGCTGTTTTTT. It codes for CASSEALRGGAFTGELFF.

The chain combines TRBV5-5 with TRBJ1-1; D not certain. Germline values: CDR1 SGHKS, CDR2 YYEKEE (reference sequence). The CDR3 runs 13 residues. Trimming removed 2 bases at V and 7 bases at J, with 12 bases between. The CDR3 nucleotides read TGTGCCAGCAGCTTTCTCTTGGGGAGTGAAGCTTTCTTT. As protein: CASSFLLGSEAFF.

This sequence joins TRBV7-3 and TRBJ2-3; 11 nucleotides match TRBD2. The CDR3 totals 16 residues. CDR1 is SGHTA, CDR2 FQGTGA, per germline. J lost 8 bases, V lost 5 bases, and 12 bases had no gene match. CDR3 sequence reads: CASSPRGSGGEGTQYF. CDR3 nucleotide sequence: TGTGCCAGCAGCCCTCGGGGTAGCGGGGGGGAAGGTACGCAGTATTTT.

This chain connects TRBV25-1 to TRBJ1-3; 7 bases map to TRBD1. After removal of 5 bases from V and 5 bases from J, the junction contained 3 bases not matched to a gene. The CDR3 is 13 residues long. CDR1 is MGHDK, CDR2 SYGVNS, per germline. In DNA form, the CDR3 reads TGTGCCAGCAGTCGGGACAGTCGAAACACCATATATTTT. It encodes CASSRDSRNTIYF.

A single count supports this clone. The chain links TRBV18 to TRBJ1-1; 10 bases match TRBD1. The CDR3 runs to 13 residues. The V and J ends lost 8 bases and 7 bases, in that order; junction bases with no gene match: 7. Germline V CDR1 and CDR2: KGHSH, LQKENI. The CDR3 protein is CASADRGRSEAFF. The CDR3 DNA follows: TGTGCCAGCGCCGACAGGGGGCGAAGTGAAGCTTTCTTT.

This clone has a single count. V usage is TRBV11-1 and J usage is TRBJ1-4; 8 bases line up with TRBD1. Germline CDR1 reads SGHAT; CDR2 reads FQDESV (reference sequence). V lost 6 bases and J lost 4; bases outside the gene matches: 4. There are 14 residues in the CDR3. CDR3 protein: CASRTTGDNEKLFF. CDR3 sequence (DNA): TGTGCCAGCAGAACGACAGGGGATAATGAAAAACTGTTTTTT.

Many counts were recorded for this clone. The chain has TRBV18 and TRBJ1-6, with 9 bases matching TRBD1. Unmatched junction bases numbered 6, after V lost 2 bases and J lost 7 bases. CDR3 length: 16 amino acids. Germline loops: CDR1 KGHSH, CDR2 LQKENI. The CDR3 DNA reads TGTGCCAGCTCACCAGGACAGGGGAGTTCCAATTCACCCCTCCACTTT. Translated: CASSPGQGSSNSPLHF.

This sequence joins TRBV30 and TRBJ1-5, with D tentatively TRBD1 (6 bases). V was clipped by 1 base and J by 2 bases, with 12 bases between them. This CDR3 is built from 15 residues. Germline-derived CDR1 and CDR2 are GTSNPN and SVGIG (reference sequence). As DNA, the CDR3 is TGTGCCTGGAGTGGCCGGACAGTAGGCAATCAGCCCCAGCATTTT. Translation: CAWSGRTVGNQPQHF.

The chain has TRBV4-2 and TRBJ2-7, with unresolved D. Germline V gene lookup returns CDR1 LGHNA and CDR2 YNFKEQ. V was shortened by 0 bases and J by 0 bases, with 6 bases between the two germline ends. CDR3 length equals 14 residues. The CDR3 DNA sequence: TGTGCCAGCAGCCAAGACAGGAACTCCTACGAGCAGTACTTC. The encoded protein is CASSQDRNSYEQYF.

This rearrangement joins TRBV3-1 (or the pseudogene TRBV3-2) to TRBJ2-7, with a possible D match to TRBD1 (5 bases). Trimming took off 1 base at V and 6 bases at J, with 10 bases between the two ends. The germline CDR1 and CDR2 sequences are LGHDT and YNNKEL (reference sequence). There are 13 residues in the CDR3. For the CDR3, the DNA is TGTGCCAGCAGCCAAGCCCAGGGTGGCGAGCAGTACGTC. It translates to CASSQAQGGEQYV.

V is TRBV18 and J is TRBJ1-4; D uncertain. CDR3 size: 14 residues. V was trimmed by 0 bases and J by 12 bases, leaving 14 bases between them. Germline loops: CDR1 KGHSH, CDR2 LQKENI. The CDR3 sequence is CASSPPTSRLELFF. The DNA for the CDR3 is TGTGCCAGCTCACCACCTACTTCCCGCCTGGAACTGTTTTTT.